This is a list of T cell receptor beta chains from one sample in a study of blood T cells in healthy people across ages. TCRdb re-derived calls from the 5' RACE reads in MiXCR, one entry per CDR3 protein. Of 1.5 million to 1.8 million distinct CDR3 sequences listed, 35% to 45% are singletons. The sequencing sample was made of blood. These receptors were collected from a woman aged 18-29 years in good health. Each CDR3 is given with its conserved first and last residue. A D gene is named only where the DNA matches it firmly. Only some rows state a clone size, as once, few, many or a class for expanded clones.

TRBV7-2	NA	TRBJ2-7	TRBD2	CASVSPFGLAGSYEQYF	TGTGCCAGCGTCTCCCCCTTCGGACTAGCGGGCTCCTACGAGCAGTACTTC
TRBV29-1	NA	TRBJ2-7	TRBD1	CSVDLSTGAPYEQYF	TGCAGCGTTGACCTCTCGACAGGGGCCCCTTACGAGCAGTACTTC
TRBV7-2	NA	TRBJ2-7	TRBD2	CASSLERGPSYEQYF	TGTGCCAGCAGCTTAGAGCGGGGGCCTTCCTACGAGCAGTACTTC
TRBV6-5	few	TRBJ2-3	NA	CASSRTRRTSSTDTQYF	TGTGCCAGCAGCCGTACTCGACGGACTTCTAGCACAGATACGCAGTATTTT
TRBV7-2	NA	TRBJ1-1	NA	CASSYPQGIPEAFF	TGTGCCAGCAGCTACCCACAGGGAATTCCTGAAGCTTTCTTT
TRBV7-2	NA	TRBJ2-1	NA	CASSLAVAPNEQFF	TGTGCCAGCAGCTTAGCGGTAGCCCCCAATGAGCAGTTCTTC
TRBV10-3	NA	TRBJ2-7	NA	CAITSRGETYEQYF	TGTGCCATCACTTCCAGGGGGGAAACCTACGAGCAGTACTTC
TRBV12-3/TRBV12-4	NA	TRBJ2-1	NA	CASSLVNWRSYNEQFF	TGTGCCAGCAGTTTGGTAAACTGGCGCTCCTACAATGAGCAGTTCTTC
TRBV6-1	many	TRBJ1-5	NA	CASSEARGRTRGNQPQHF	TGTGCCAGCAGTGAAGCGAGGGGACGGACTCGGGGCAATCAGCCCCAGCATTTT
TRBV4-1	NA	TRBJ2-7	TRBD2	CATASLAASYEQYF	TGCGCCACCGCCTCACTAGCGGCCAGCTACGAGCAGTACTTC
TRBV10-3	few	TRBJ2-7	NA	CAISPGSGLISYEQYF	TGTGCCATCAGTCCCGGATCCGGACTAATTAGCTACGAGCAGTACTTC
TRBV20-1	NA	TRBJ1-2	NA	CSATSNYGYTF	TGCAGTGCTACATCTAACTATGGCTACACCTTC
TRBV6-2/TRBV6-3	NA	TRBJ2-1	NA	CASLRYNEQFF	TGTGCCAGCCTCAGGTACAATGAGCAGTTCTTC
TRBV29-1	NA	TRBJ2-1	NA	CSVYRASYNEQFF	TGCAGCGTATACAGGGCCTCCTACAATGAGCAGTTCTTC
TRBV20-1	NA	TRBJ1-2	TRBD1	CSASSTGRNYGYTF	TGCAGTGCTTCCTCGACAGGGAGGAACTATGGCTACACCTTC
TRBV14	once	TRBJ2-3	NA	CASSQDTGLGTQYF	TGTGCCAGCAGCCAAGATACGGGGCTGGGTACGCAGTATTTT
TRBV9	few	TRBJ1-2	NA	CASSLRGALELGYGYTF	TGTGCCAGCAGCCTCCGGGGCGCACTAGAACTAGGGTATGGCTACACCTTC
TRBV20-1	NA	TRBJ2-3	NA	CSARILSGSSTDTQYF	TGCAGTGCTAGAATACTCTCGGGGTCTAGCACAGATACGCAGTATTTT
TRBV7-3	few	TRBJ2-3	NA	CASSLRGGQLHLRVCTDTQYF	TGTGCCAGCAGCTTGCGCGGAGGTCAGCTCCACCTCAGGGTTTGCACAGATACGCAGTATTTT
TRBV13	NA	TRBJ1-4	NA	CASSLGYEKLFF	TGTGCCAGCAGCTTAGGGTACGAAAAACTGTTTTTT
TRBV6-5	few	TRBJ2-2	NA	CASSYSGGMNTGELFF	TGTGCCAGCAGTTACTCCGGCGGGATGAACACCGGGGAGCTGTTTTTT
TRBV10-3	NA	TRBJ1-2	NA	CAISITGSYGYTF	TGTGCCATCAGTATTACAGGGAGCTATGGCTACACCTTC
TRBV28	NA	TRBJ2-1	TRBD2	CASKGLAGGLYNEQFF	TGTGCCAGCAAGGGACTAGCGGGAGGATTGTACAATGAGCAGTTCTTC
TRBV15	NA	TRBJ2-3	TRBD2	CATSRGLAGVTDTQYF	TGTGCCACCAGCAGGGGCCTAGCGGGGGTCACAGATACGCAGTATTTT
TRBV3-1	NA	TRBJ1-1	NA	CASSQGARTEAFF	TGTGCCAGCAGCCAGGGGGCTCGGACTGAAGCTTTCTTT
TRBV7-2	NA	TRBJ2-5	TRBD1	CASSFRQGGAYQETQYF	TGTGCCAGCAGCTTCCGACAGGGGGGGGCCTACCAAGAGACCCAGTACTTC
TRBV5-1	NA	TRBJ2-7	TRBD1	CASSLTGDNEQYF	TGCGCCAGCAGCCTAACAGGGGACAATGAGCAGTACTTC
TRBV5-1	few	TRBJ1-1	NA	CASSWKHGGENTEAFF	TGCGCCAGCAGCTGGAAACACGGGGGAGAGAACACTGAAGCTTTCTTT
TRBV12-3/TRBV12-4	few	TRBJ2-1	NA	CASSLALTGATYNEQFF	TGTGCCAGCAGTTTAGCGCTAACGGGAGCCACCTACAATGAGCAGTTCTTC
TRBV18	once	TRBJ2-5	TRBD2	CASSPPGWEGYNEQYF	TGTGCCAGCTCACCACCGGGGTGGGAGGGCTACAATGAGCAGTACTTC
TRBV25-1	few	TRBJ2-1	NA	CASRLTGGNEQFF	TGTGCCAGCAGGCTGACCGGGGGCAATGAGCAGTTCTTC
TRBV20-1	NA	TRBJ2-3	TRBD1	CSAGPGTGQTDTQYF	TGCAGTGCAGGGCCCGGGACAGGGCAAACAGATACGCAGTATTTT
TRBV7-2	NA	TRBJ2-2	TRBD2	CASSLAVLAGGAGELFF	TGTGCCAGCAGCTTAGCTGTTCTAGCGGGGGGGGCCGGGGAGCTGTTTTTT
TRBV12-3/TRBV12-4	many	TRBJ1-2	NA	CASSFGRDYGYTF	TGTGCCAGCAGTTTCGGACGGGACTATGGCTACACCTTC
TRBV6-5	few	TRBJ1-2	TRBD1	CASSARQGGYGYTF	TGTGCCAGCAGTGCACGACAGGGGGGCTATGGCTACACCTTC
TRBV10-3	NA	TRBJ2-5	TRBD2	CAISGDGTSVQETQYF	TGTGCCATCAGTGGGGATGGGACTAGCGTCCAAGAGACCCAGTACTTC
TRBV12-3/TRBV12-4	few	TRBJ2-1	NA	CASTLRTGGVNEQFF	TGTGCCAGCACCCTCAGGACTGGGGGTGTCAATGAGCAGTTCTTC
TRBV9	NA	TRBJ2-5	NA	CASSVAPTRRETQYF	TGTGCCAGCAGCGTAGCTCCGACTAGGAGGGAGACCCAGTACTTC
TRBV28	NA	TRBJ2-7	NA	CASISGSSVYEQYF	TGTGCCAGCATCTCCGGGTCTTCTGTCTACGAGCAGTACTTC
TRBV5-1	few	TRBJ2-5	NA	CASSLVGDGQETQYF	TGCGCCAGCAGCTTGGTTGGGGACGGCCAAGAGACCCAGTACTTC
TRBV7-4	few	TRBJ1-5	NA	CASSVDSLNQPQHF	TGTGCCAGCAGCGTCGACAGTTTAAATCAGCCCCAGCATTTT
TRBV3-1	many	TRBJ2-3	NA	CASSQALLGAYTQYF	TGTGCCAGCAGCCAGGCCCTACTAGGCGCGTATACGCAGTATTTT
TRBV27	once	TRBJ1-2	NA	CASSLGKHYGYTF	TGTGCCAGCAGTTTAGGAAAGCACTATGGCTACACCTTC
TRBV28	few	TRBJ2-5	NA	CASSSPAGQETQYF	TGTGCCAGCAGCTCCCCTGCGGGCCAAGAGACCCAGTACTTC
TRBV20-1	NA	TRBJ2-1	NA	CSAPIGGLSANEQFF	TGCAGTGCTCCCATCGGGGGGCTCAGCGCAAATGAGCAGTTCTTC
TRBV20-1	NA	TRBJ2-5	TRBD2	CSARLPSGGVGETQYF	TGCAGTGCTAGACTCCCTAGCGGGGGCGTTGGGGAGACCCAGTACTTC
TRBV9	many	TRBJ2-3	TRBD2	CASSVSGTSTDTQYF	TGTGCCAGCAGCGTGAGCGGGACCAGCACAGATACGCAGTATTTT
TRBV5-1	NA	TRBJ1-2	NA	CASSSPPDGYTF	TGCGCCAGCAGCTCTCCTCCTGATGGCTACACCTTC
TRBV18	NA	TRBJ2-1	TRBD1	CVSSQDRGQYNEQFF	TGTGTCAGCTCACAAGACAGGGGACAATACAATGAGCAGTTCTTC
TRBV27	NA	TRBJ2-1	TRBD2	CASSLSGFAGVAYNEQFF	TGTGCCAGCAGTTTATCGGGGTTCGCGGGAGTCGCCTACAATGAGCAGTTCTTC
TRBV10-3	NA	TRBJ2-1	NA	CAISEFGEQFF	TGTGCCATCAGTGAGTTCGGTGAGCAGTTCTTC
TRBV6-2/TRBV6-3	few	TRBJ1-5	NA	CASRPSGSNQPQHF	TGTGCCAGCAGGCCCTCGGGGAGCAATCAGCCCCAGCATTTT
TRBV9	NA	TRBJ2-7	NA	CASSVATIGYEQYF	TGTGCCAGCAGCGTAGCAACAATCGGTTACGAGCAGTACTTC
TRBV15	once	TRBJ2-1	NA	CATSSVMGLYNEQFF	TGTGCCACCAGCAGTGTCATGGGACTCTACAATGAGCAGTTCTTC
TRBV29-1	few	TRBJ2-3	TRBD2	CSASTSGSPDTQYF	TGCAGCGCCAGCACTAGCGGGAGCCCAGATACGCAGTATTTT